Following are 19 T cell receptor beta chains from one sample sequenced in a study of blood T cell repertoires in COVID-19. Sequencing was performed with immunoSEQ multiplex PCR; in TCRdb, only in-frame clones are kept and a portion is missing. The table includes some 200,000 clones, 86% detected once. Sequences were obtained from peripheral blood. These receptors were obtained from a woman aged 70 to 79 with acute or convalescent COVID-19.

V gene TRBV27 combines with J gene TRBJ1-6; 9 bases line up with TRBD1. V was clipped by 5 bases and J by 10 bases; unmatched bases: 6. CDR3 length: 14 residues. Germline V gives CDR1 MNHEY, CDR2 SMNVEV (reference sequence). This CDR3 reads CASSRDRVGSPLHF. In DNA form, the CDR3 reads TGTGCCAGCAGTAGGGACAGGGTAGGCTCACCCCTCCACTTT.

This chain uses TRBV7-6 with TRBJ2-3; 7 bases are a match to TRBD2. Germline assignment: CDR1 SGHVS and CDR2 FNYEAQ. The length of the CDR3 is 19 residues. V shed 3 bases and J 1 base; nucleotides not matched to a gene: 16. The CDR3 sequence is CASSLLRLGGSGGTDTQYF. The CDR3, as DNA: TGTGCCAGCAGCTTGTTGAGGCTTGGCGGGAGTGGGGGCACAGATACGCAGTATTTT.

This clone was picked up one time. The CDR3 region has the DNA TGTGCCAGCAGCTTGGCCCCCCGGGGGGCGATCGGGGAGCTGTTTTTT. Amino acids: CASSLAPRGAIGELFF. The chain is built from TRBV5-4 and TRBJ2-2; D possibly corresponds to TRBD2 (7 bases). CDR1 is SGHNT, CDR2 YYREEE, per germline (reference sequence). The CDR3 is made up of 16 amino acids. V was pared by 0 bases and J by 7 bases, with 16 bases between.

This clone was observed a single time. The chain joins TRBV20-1 to TRBJ2-7, with 8 bases that match TRBD2. J lost 0 bases, V lost 3 bases, and 7 bases had no gene match. CDR3 length: 15 residues. The germline V gene has CDR1 DFQATT and CDR2 SNEGSKA (reference sequence). The CDR3 coding sequence is TGCAGTGCTAGTGTTGGCGGGGGGAGCTCCTACGAGCAGTACTTC. Amino acids: CSASVGGGSSYEQYF.

The rearrangement joins TRBV28 to TRBJ1-1, with D possibly being TRBD1 (6 bases). With 8 bases removed from V and 4 bases from J, the gap between germline ends came to 14 bases. Germline values: CDR1 MDHEN, CDR2 SYDVKM. The CDR3 contains 13 residues. As DNA, the CDR3 is TGTGCCAGCCGGGCGGGGGGCGGCACTGAAGCTTTCTTT. Its translation is CASRAGGGTEAFF. Complete variable domain (other parts from reference TRBV28 and TRBJ1-1): DVKVTQSSRYLVKRTGEKVFLECVQDMDHENMFWYRQDPGLGLRLIYFSYDVKMKEKGDIPEGYSVSREKKERFSLILESASTNQTSMYLCASRAGGGTEAFFGQGTRLTVV.

This clone has just one count. The CDR3 region has the DNA TGTGCCAGCAGTACCAGGGGAGTCCCCTACGAGCAGTACTTC. Translating gives CASSTRGVPYEQYF. The chain couples TRBV28 to TRBJ2-7; D is perhaps TRBD1 (6 bases). The germline CDR1 and CDR2 sequences are MDHEN and SYDVKM. The CDR3 extends over 14 amino acids. V shed 5 bases and J shed 2 bases, with 13 bases lying between them.

This chain joins TRBV7-9 and TRBJ2-5, with TRBD2 matching over 15 bases. The CDR3 has 19 residues. In germline, CDR1 is SEHNR, CDR2 FQNEAQ (reference sequence). Unmatched junction bases numbered 12, after V lost 0 bases and J lost 7 bases. CDR3 amino acids: CASSLATGLAGGPRTTQYF. CDR3 nucleotides: TGTGCCAGCAGCTTAGCCACGGGACTAGCGGGAGGTCCGAGGACGACCCAGTACTTC.

The chain employs TRBV5-1 and TRBJ2-7; perhaps TRBD2 as D (7 bases). The CDR3 is 14 residues long. Trimming removed 4 bases from V and 0 bases from J, with 11 bases in between. CDR1 and CDR2 from the germline V gene are SGHRS and YFSETQ. For the CDR3, the DNA is TGCGCCAGCAGCCGGGGGGACAACTCCTACGAGCAGTACTTC. Translated, it gives CASSRGDNSYEQYF.

The V gene is TRBV7-2, the J gene TRBJ2-1, with D possibly TRBD2 on 5 matching bases. Per the germline V gene, CDR1 is SGHTA and CDR2 is FQGNSA. CDR3 size: 16 residues. V lost 5 bases and J lost 0, with 14 bases in between. The DNA for the CDR3 is TGTGCCAGCAGCCTGCTTAGCGCCGGCTCCTACAATGAGCAGTTCTTC. This encodes CASSLLSAGSYNEQFF.

CDR3 loop: CASSAGAWTEAFF. CDR3 bases: TGTGCCAGCTCAGCAGGGGCTTGGACTGAAGCTTTCTTT. The rearrangement uses TRBV18 and TRBJ1-1, with D maybe TRBD1 (6 bases). In germline, CDR1 is KGHSH, CDR2 LQKENI. The CDR3 is made up of 13 amino acids. V was shortened by 5 bases and J by 5 bases, with 12 bases between the two germline ends. Full variable domain (missing parts from reference TRBV18 and TRBJ1-1): NAGVMQNPRHLVRRRGQEARLRCSPMKGHSHVYWYRQLPEEGLKFMVYLQKENIIDESGMPKERFSAEFPKEGPSILRIQQVVRGDSAAYFCASSAGAWTEAFFGQGTRLTVV.

The CDR3: CASSQGLRVYEQYF. The CDR3 DNA reads TGTGCCAGCAGCCAAGGACTCAGGGTCTACGAGCAGTACTTC. This rearrangement joins TRBV3-1 (or the pseudogene TRBV3-2) to TRBJ2-7; TRBD1 is a possible D gene (5 bases). The V and J ends lost 1 base and 3 bases respectively, with 10 bases between them. The length of the CDR3 is 14 residues. Looked up from germline, CDR1 is LGHDT and CDR2 is YNNKEL (reference sequence).

This chain uses TRBV9 with TRBJ1-6; D remains ambiguous. Germline V gene data show CDR1 as SGDLS and CDR2 as YYNGEE. V lost 4 bases and J 3 bases, leaving 11 bases between the germline ends. This CDR3 is built from 15 residues. As DNA, the CDR3 is TGTGCCAGCAGCCCCTCCCCCAGCTATAATTCACCCCTCCACTTT. Translated: CASSPSPSYNSPLHF.

This clone came up once. The chain joins TRBV7-3 to TRBJ2-2; 15 bases map to TRBD2. Losses at the gene ends were 5 bases for V and 5 bases for J; bases not matched to a gene: 9. The CDR3 is made up of 18 amino acids. Germline assignment: CDR1 SGHTA and CDR2 FQGTGA. The CDR3 DNA follows: TGTGCCAGCAGCCCCCGGACTAGCGGGAGGGCCGGAACCGGGGAGCTGTTTTTT. It codes for CASSPRTSGRAGTGELFF.

This sequence joins TRBV5-1 and TRBJ1-1, with unresolved D. V shed 7 bases and J shed 1 base, with 11 bases lying between them. The CDR3 totals 13 residues. Per germline, CDR1 SGHRS and CDR2 YFSETQ. The CDR3 loop reads CASQTTGNTEAFF. The CDR3 nucleotides read TGCGCCAGCCAAACGACGGGGAACACTGAAGCTTTCTTT.

The chain carries TRBV5-1 and TRBJ2-1; 9 bases line up with TRBD2. Germline V gene lookup returns CDR1 SGHRS and CDR2 YFSETQ. CDR3 size: 17 residues. Trimming cost V 0 bases and J 8 bases; bases outside gene matches: 12. The CDR3 region is CASSLDRLAGSVDEQFF. CDR3 in DNA: TGCGCCAGCAGCTTGGATCGGCTAGCGGGATCGGTCGATGAGCAGTTCTTC.

CDR3 region: CASSEGLAVSSYEQYF. CDR3 in DNA: TGTGCCAGCAGCGAAGGACTAGCGGTTAGCTCCTACGAGCAGTACTTC. V gene TRBV7-2 combines with J gene TRBJ2-7; TRBD2 aligns across 10 bases. Trimming took 5 bases from V and 0 from J; bases not matched to a gene: 7. The CDR3 contains 16 residues. Germline CDR1 is SGHTA and CDR2 is FQGNSA. The entire variable domain, with the rest obtained from reference TRBV7-2 and TRBJ2-7, is as follows: GAGVSQSPSNKVTEKGKDVELRCDPISGHTALYWYRQSLGQGLEFLIYFQGNSAPDKSGLPSDRFSAERTGGSVSTLTIQRTQQEDSAVYLCASSEGLAVSSYEQYFGPGTRLTVT.

The rearrangement links TRBV6-4 to TRBJ1-1, with unresolved D. Germline loops: CDR1 MRHNA, CDR2 SNTAGT. The length of the CDR3 is 13 residues. The CDR3 sequence: CGVPILRNTEAFF. DNA for the CDR3: TGTGGAGTACCCATCCTTAGGAACACTGAAGCTTTCTTT.

The rearrangement joins TRBV9 to TRBJ1-1; 7 bases line up with TRBD1. This CDR3 has 16 amino acids. With V trimmed by 2 bases and J by 3 bases, 10 bases remained unmatched. Looked up from germline, CDR1 is SGDLS and CDR2 is YYNGEE. CDR3: CASSVAIAGGDTEAFF. The CDR3, as DNA: TGTGCCAGCAGCGTCGCTATCGCAGGGGGAGACACTGAAGCTTTCTTT.

V and J are TRBV3-1 (or the pseudogene TRBV3-2) and TRBJ1-1; TRBD1 is a possible D gene (6 bases). The CDR3 spans 14 residues. V was clipped by 7 bases and J by 3 bases, with 15 bases between them. Looked up from germline, CDR1 is LGHDT and CDR2 is YNNKEL (reference sequence). The CDR3 bases are TGTGCCAGCACCCTCAGGGGAGGGGACACTGAAGCTTTCTTT. Encoded protein: CASTLRGGDTEAFF.